This T cell receptor beta chain comes out of a study of cytomegalovirus exposure and HLA in healthy donors. The PCR ran on 60 Vbeta and 13 Jbeta primers. Produced via immunoSEQ multiplex PCR; TCRdb's table is partial and in-frame only. The repertoire holds some 100,000 clones, with around three quarters as singletons. Study-wide points: 16,951 TCR beta sequences were associated with HLA alleles at 0.05 false discovery rate in a later analysis. In an earlier analysis, most TCR beta V segments were productive about 87% or about 30% of the time. Later analysis found that TCR beta chains associated with HLA were more clonally expanded than other, equally common chains.

Turning to this clone: Its antigen is not known.

The receptor was derived from a female donor in good health and CMV-seronegative. Sequences were obtained from PBMCs.

The CDR3 loop reads CASSTRQGAAIQYF. The CDR3 region has the DNA TGTGCCAGCAGCACGAGACAGGGGGCTGCCATTCAGTACTTC. The gene calls are TRBV7-2 and TRBJ2-4; 10 bases are a match to TRBD1. V was pared by 5 bases and J by 9 bases, with 7 bases of the junction left unmatched. Germline V lookup: CDR1 SGHTA, CDR2 FQGNSA. CDR3 length: 14 amino acids. Full variable domain (rest looked up from reference TRBV7-2 and TRBJ2-4): GAGVSQSPSNKVTEKGKDVELRCDPISGHTALYWYRQSLGQGLEFLIYFQGNSAPDKSGLPSDRFSAERTGGSVSTLTIQRTQQEDSAVYLCASSTRQGAAIQYFGAGTRLSVL.